One and the same sample provided the 5 T cell receptor beta chains below, sequenced in a study of cytomegalovirus exposure and HLA in healthy donors. PCR involved 60 Vbeta and 13 Jbeta primers. Clones were read by immunoSEQ multiplex PCR, and TCRdb kept only the in-frame ones, dropping some. This table holds some 170,000 clones, about four fifths found once. The sequencing input was PBMCs. The receptors were gathered from a young woman in good health and CMV-seropositive.

The V call is TRBV9, the J call TRBJ2-3; perhaps TRBD2 as D (7 bases). The germline gives CDR1 SGDLS, CDR2 YYNGEE. V was clipped by 7 bases and J by 2 bases, with 17 bases between them. The CDR3 is 15 amino acids. DNA of the CDR3: TGTGCCAGCCAAGGCGGGGGCGCAATCACAGATACGCAGTATTTT. Encoded protein: CASQGGGAITDTQYF.

V and J are TRBV10-3 and TRBJ1-1; D is ambiguous. Trimming stripped 11 bases from V and 1 base from J, with 14 bases between. Looked up from germline, CDR1 is ENHRY and CDR2 is SYGVKD. The CDR3 contains 13 residues. The CDR3, as DNA: TGTGCCTCCGGCCCCCAGGCGAACACTGAAGCTTTCTTT. Encoded protein: CASGPQANTEAFF.

This sequence joins TRBV7-6 and TRBJ1-2; 7 bases match TRBD1. The CDR3 totals 14 residues. CDR1 SGHVS and CDR2 FNYEAQ come from the germline V gene. The ends lost 5 bases at V and 4 bases at J; junction bases unmatched: 7. The CDR3, as DNA: TGTGCCAGCAGCCCCCTAGGGACAGCCTATGGCTACACCTTC. Protein sequence: CASSPLGTAYGYTF.

CDR3 loop: CASSLAANTGELFF. The CDR3 DNA is TGTGCCAGCAGCTTGGCAGCGAACACCGGGGAGCTGTTTTTT. This rearrangement joins TRBV5-4 to TRBJ2-2; the D is unclear. Trimming took off 0 bases at V and 0 bases at J, with 3 bases between the two ends. The CDR3 spans 14 residues. Germline V CDR1 and CDR2: SGHNT, YYREEE (reference sequence).

The V gene is TRBV13, the J gene TRBJ2-7, with D possibly being TRBD2 (6 bases). Per germline, CDR1 PRHDT and CDR2 FYEKMQ (reference sequence). V lost 4 bases and J 3 bases, leaving 19 bases between the germline ends. The CDR3 has 16 residues. The CDR3 nucleotides are TGTGCCAGCAGCTGGGCCGGGAGCGGAGTAAACTACGAGCAGTACTTC. This sequence encodes CASSWAGSGVNYEQYF. Variable domain in full (rest from reference TRBV13 and TRBJ2-7): AAGVIQSPRHLIKEKRETATLKCYPIPRHDTVYWYQQGPGQDPQFLISFYEKMQSDKGSIPDRFSAQQFSDYHSELNMSSLELGDSALYFCASSWAGSGVNYEQYFGPGTRLTVT.